Following are 14 T cell receptor beta chains from one sample sequenced in a study of cytomegalovirus exposure and HLA in healthy donors. Vbeta (60) and Jbeta (13) primers were used in the PCR. The method was immunoSEQ multiplex PCR; TCRdb's version includes in-frame clones alone and lacks a portion of them. Of 150,000 to 200,000 clones detected, around 83% appear once; the ten largest clones hold around 6.6%. Sequenced material: PBMCs. The receptors stem from a man aged 50 or older in good health and CMV-seropositive.

This clone has only one observation. This chain connects TRBV27 to TRBJ2-4; 7 bases fit TRBD1. Per germline, CDR1 MNHEY and CDR2 SMNVEV (reference sequence). The CDR3 consists of 15 residues. J was trimmed by 3 bases and V by 6 bases; bases with no gene match: 8. CDR3 in amino acids: CASSVTGTVKNIQYF. In nucleotides, the CDR3 is TGTGCCAGCAGCGTGACCGGGACAGTCAAAAACATTCAGTACTTC.

The chain is built from TRBV7-9 and TRBJ1-2; tentative D call: TRBD1 (5 bases). V was shortened by 2 bases and J by 7 bases, with 8 bases between the two germline ends. In germline, CDR1 is SEHNR, CDR2 FQNEAQ (reference sequence). The CDR3 length is 12 residues. The CDR3 is CASSLIGGGYTF. The CDR3 bases are TGTGCCAGCAGCTTAATCGGGGGTGGCTACACCTTC.

This chain connects TRBV15 to TRBJ1-5; 8 nucleotides align to TRBD1. J lost 4 bases, V lost 5 bases, and 7 bases had no gene match. The germline V gene has CDR1 LNHNV and CDR2 YYDKDF (reference sequence). This CDR3 spans 15 amino acids. Here the CDR3 reads CATSPRRQGNQPQHF. As DNA, the CDR3 is TGTGCCACCAGCCCGCGAAGACAGGGGAATCAGCCCCAGCATTTT.

J is TRBJ2-5 and V is TRBV19; the D gene is possibly TRBD2 (7 bases). The germline V gene has CDR1 LNHDA and CDR2 SQIVND (reference sequence). The ends were cut back, 5 bases at V and 5 bases at J, with 15 bases in the middle. There are 14 residues in the CDR3. Here the CDR3 DNA reads TGTGCCAGTAGTCGGGGGGCCTCCCGTGAGACCCAGTACTTC. This codes for CASSRGASRETQYF.

V usage is TRBV12-5 and J usage is TRBJ1-1; possibly TRBD1 for D (6 bases). Trimming pared 8 bases from V and 2 bases from J, leaving 15 bases between. Germline CDR1 is LGHNT and CDR2 is FRNRAP. The CDR3 has 14 amino acids. The CDR3 DNA reads as TGTGCTAGTATTTGGGGGCAGTCTAACACTGAAGCTTTCTTT. It translates to CASIWGQSNTEAFF.

CDR3 bases: TGTGCCAGCAGTTCCGACTGGAACACTGAAGCTTTCTTT. It yields the protein CASSSDWNTEAFF. J is TRBJ1-1 and V is TRBV6-6; D is ambiguous. Trimming left V 4 bases short and J 1 base short, with 7 bases between. From germline, CDR1 is MNHNY and CDR2 SVGAGI (reference sequence). The CDR3 sequence is 13 residues long.

This clone was recorded a few times. The chain recombines TRBV7-9 with TRBJ2-1; D unclear. This CDR3 is 13 amino acids long. Germline-derived CDR1 and CDR2 are SEHNR and FQNEAQ (reference sequence). V was pared by 0 bases and J by 7 bases, with 7 bases between. For the CDR3, the DNA is TGTGCCAGCAGCTTAGCGGCAGTTAATGAGCAGTTCTTC. Amino acid sequence: CASSLAAVNEQFF.

This chain connects TRBV5-1 to TRBJ1-3, with TRBD1 identical over 9 bases. The J segment lost 0 bases and the V segment lost 3 bases, leaving 13 bases of the junction unmatched. CDR3 length: 19 residues. CDR1 and CDR2 (germline): SGHRS, YFSETQ. Written as DNA, the CDR3 is TGCGCCAGCAGCTCCACCGGGACAGGGCTGAGGCCCTCTGGAAACACCATATATTTT. Translated, it gives CASSSTGTGLRPSGNTIYF.

This chain uses TRBV6-1 with TRBJ2-1; 10 nucleotides align to TRBD2. J was trimmed by 4 bases and V by 6 bases; bases with no gene match: 6. CDR1 MNHNS and CDR2 SASEGT come from the germline V gene. The CDR3 is 15 amino acids. Here the CDR3 reads CASRGAGGSYNEQFF. DNA for the CDR3: TGTGCCAGCAGGGGAGCGGGAGGGTCTTACAATGAGCAGTTCTTC.

This clone occurred a few times. This sequence joins TRBV29-1 and TRBJ1-2, with D tentatively TRBD1 (5 bases). The CDR3 runs 15 residues. From germline, CDR1 is SQVTM and CDR2 ANQGSEA. V lost 4 bases and J lost 0, with 15 bases in between. CDR3 in DNA: TGCAGCGTTGCGTCAGGGCAAGGATCTAACTATGGCTACACCTTC. It yields the protein CSVASGQGSNYGYTF.

The genes are TRBV6-6 and TRBJ2-5; D might be TRBD1 (5 bases). The CDR3 has 14 residues. Trimming took 7 bases from V and 4 from J, leaving 16 bases between them. Germline loops: CDR1 MNHNY, CDR2 SVGAGI (reference sequence). The CDR3 reads CASTRIGASETQYF. The DNA of the CDR3 is TGTGCCAGCACAAGAATAGGGGCCTCAGAGACCCAGTACTTC.

The chain is built from TRBV2 and TRBJ2-1; D might be TRBD2 (6 bases). CDR3 length: 15 amino acids. The V gene lost 6 bases and the J gene lost 5 bases, with 17 bases spanning the gap. The germline CDR1 and CDR2 sequences are SNHLY and FYNNEI. The chain's CDR3 is CASSDPGTPHNEQFF. The CDR3 region has the DNA TGTGCCAGCAGCGACCCCGGGACTCCGCACAATGAGCAGTTCTTC.

V usage is TRBV30 and J usage is TRBJ1-2; D is perhaps TRBD1 (5 bases). The CDR3 sequence is 13 residues long. Trimming cost V 2 bases and J 7 bases, with 14 bases left between them. Germline CDR1 and CDR2: GTSNPN and SVGIG (reference sequence). The CDR3 here is CAWSIGGSGGYTF. CDR3 nucleotides: TGTGCCTGGAGTATCGGGGGTTCGGGTGGCTACACCTTC.

The chain is built from TRBV19 and TRBJ1-2; perhaps TRBD1 as D (6 bases). V was cut by 5 bases and J by 4 bases, with 17 bases left in between. Germline V gives CDR1 LNHDA, CDR2 SQIVND (reference sequence). CDR3 length: 15 amino acids. The CDR3 DNA is TGTGCCAGTAGTCCCCCCGGACAGCCGGCCTATGGCTACACCTTC. This translates into CASSPPGQPAYGYTF.